The sequence of this TCR beta chain was determined in a study of blood T cell repertoires in COVID-19. About the research overall: Sites in the United States, Italy and Spain provided acute and convalescent COVID-19 samples. T cells, B-cell-depleted T cells, or PBMCs supplied cDNA or gDNA.

How the authors handled the data: The authors estimated nucleated cell counts from reference gene primer amplification. Method: immunoSEQ multiplex PCR; TCRdb's copy keeps in-frame clones and lacks some. D and trimming come from the DNA, and the V and J calls and clone size come from that table. The sample yields 30,000 to 40,000 clones, approximately 85% seen once. CDR1 is LNHDA and CDR2 is SQIVND in the germline V gene (reference sequence). Trimming removed 5 bases at V and 9 bases at J, with 23 bases between. The CDR3 loop spans 16 amino acids. The source of this sequence is a man aged 55-75 years with active or convalescent COVID-19. The specimen was peripheral blood. The chain joins TRBV19 to TRBJ1-5; D perhaps matches TRBD1 (5 bases). The CDR3 nucleotides are TGTGCCAGTAGTCTGTTCGGCGGGGGGAATACTTCGCCCCAGCATTTT. It specifies CASSLFGGGNTSPQHF. Filled out from reference TRBV19 and TRBJ1-5, the complete variable domain reads DGGITQSPKYLFRKEGQNVTLSCEQNLNHDAMYWYRQDPGQGLRLIYYSQIVNDFQKGDIAEGYSVSREKKESFPLTVTSAQKNPTAFYLCASSLFGGGNTSPQHFGDGTRLSIL.